This TCR beta chain is drawn from a study of a mutant IDH1 vaccine in newly diagnosed glioma. Study as a whole: Previous care, which was radiotherapy, temozolomide, or both, most often involved both. Visit V12 was at week 35; visit V13 was at week 47.

A remark on this clone: The antigen is not known.

Some clones are missing from TCRdb's copy, which holds only in-frame ones; the method was immunoSEQ multiplex PCR. This table holds 35,000 to 45,000 clones, approximately 80% found once. Noted time point: week 35, safety follow-up. What each vaccine dose contained was 300 ug of mutant IDH1 20-mer peptide, accompanied by topical imiquimod. Each of the donors came in with new WHO grade 3 or 4 astrocytomas that were IDH1-mutant and ATRX-lost. The source of this sequence is a woman aged 50 to 60 with glioma. This specimen was PBMCs, taken from a glioma patient whose treatment included an IDH1 peptide vaccine.

CDR3 loop: CASSDELAGGREQYF. The CDR3 nucleotides are TGTGCCAGCAGTGACGAACTAGCGGGGGGAAGGGAGCAGTACTTC. The chain combines TRBV6-1 with TRBJ2-7, with 12 bases identical to TRBD2. Germline V gives CDR1 MNHNS, CDR2 SASEGT. Trimming cost V 3 bases and J 7 bases; bases outside gene matches: 7. The CDR3 is 15 amino acids.